Listed below are T cell receptor beta chains from one sample, sequenced in a study of blood T cell repertoires in COVID-19. The data were produced by immunoSEQ multiplex PCR, yet TCRdb's version contains in-frame clones alone and is incomplete. The sample lists about 72,000 clones, over 75% occurring once. The source material was peripheral blood. These receptors were taken from a man aged 65 to 79 with active or convalescent COVID-19. CDR3s include the opening cysteine and the closing phenylalanine or tryptophan. The D gene is left open where the match is weak. Size values are once, few and many counts, or a class for expanded clones, and some rows have none.

V gene	J gene	clone size	CDR3 length	D gene	CDR3 protein	CDR3 DNA
TRBV7-2	TRBJ2-2	-	14	-	CASSLTRGTGELFF	TGTGCCAGCAGCTTAACCCGCGGCACCGGGGAGCTGTTTTTT
TRBV3-1/TRBV3-2	TRBJ2-5	few	14	TRBD2	CASSHRLAGETQYF	TGTGCCAGCAGCCATCGACTAGCAGGCGAGACCCAGTACTTC
TRBV7-3	TRBJ1-6	-	14	TRBD1	CASSLGQFNSPLHF	TGTGCCAGCAGCTTGGGACAGTTCAATTCACCCCTCCACTTT
TRBV6-4	TRBJ1-1	-	14	TRBD1	CASRLTGVSTEAFF	TGTGCCAGCCGCTTGACAGGGGTAAGCACTGAAGCTTTCTTT
TRBV9	TRBJ1-1	few	14	TRBD1	CASSANRGNTEAFF	TGTGCCAGCAGCGCCAACAGGGGGAACACTGAAGCTTTCTTT
TRBV19	TRBJ1-2	once	15	-	CASSPLTSGNYGYTF	TGTGCCAGTAGTCCCCTCACTTCAGGAAACTATGGCTACACCTTC
TRBV5-4	TRBJ2-2	-	18	TRBD2	CASSQRTSGGANTGELFF	TGTGCCAGCAGTCAGAGGACTAGCGGAGGGGCAAACACCGGGGAGCTGTTTTTT
TRBV6-5	TRBJ1-6	-	11	-	CASSDNSPLHF	TGTGCCAGTTCAGATAATTCACCCCTCCACTTT
TRBV7-2	TRBJ2-5	-	14	-	CASSFYAGKETQYF	TGTGCCAGCAGCTTCTACGCGGGGAAAGAGACCCAGTACTTC
TRBV19	TRBJ2-6	once	15	-	CASSDEGYGANVLTF	TGTGCCAGTTCCGATGAGGGTTATGGGGCCAACGTCCTGACTTTC
TRBV6-2/TRBV6-3	TRBJ1-1	-	15	-	CASSYTRGSGAEAFF	TGTGCCAGCAGTTACACCAGGGGTAGTGGCGCTGAAGCTTTCTTT
TRBV7-9	TRBJ2-3	-	14	TRBD1	CASSPPTGEDTQYF	TGTGCCAGCAGCCCTCCGACAGGGGAAGATACGCAGTATTTT
TRBV2	TRBJ1-5	few	15	TRBD1	CASSFTGTGNSPQHF	TGTGCCAGCAGTTTCACCGGGACAGGGAACTCGCCCCAGCATTTT
TRBV11-2	TRBJ1-2	-	15	-	CASSLGRASIYGYTF	TGTGCCAGCAGCTTAGGCAGGGCCTCCATCTATGGCTACACCTTC
TRBV5-5	TRBJ1-2	-	13	-	CASSLAGDYGYTF	TGTGCCAGCAGCTTGGCAGGGGACTATGGCTACACCTTC
TRBV5-1	TRBJ2-1	-	14	-	CASKPRPGPSEQFF	TGCGCCAGCAAGCCTCGTCCAGGGCCCAGTGAGCAGTTCTTC